This paragraph reports one T cell receptor (beta chain). The data originate from a study of CD8+ T cells in alopecia areata. Study overall: Patients received oral tofacitinib, 5 to 10 mg twice daily, for moderate-to-severe alopecia areata.

The germline V gene has CDR1 GTSNPN and CDR2 SVGIG (reference sequence). V dropped 4 bases and J dropped 4 bases, with 11 bases sitting between them. This CDR3 has 12 residues. Sequencing relied on a cDNA template that was reverse transcribed from extracted RNA. Generated by immunoSEQ multiplex PCR, the TCRdb table keeps only in-frame clones and is missing some. The sample lists over 150,000 clones, 50% to 70% occurring once. Patients with alopecia areata provided lesional scalp punch biopsies as well as peripheral blood. Sorting of CD4+ and CD8+ T cells was performed on PBMCs. The sample was CD4+ T cells sorted from blood, taken at week 0. V is TRBV30 and J is TRBJ2-7, with a tentative D call TRBD1 (6 bases). The source is a human donor with alopecia areata. The CDR3 sequence is CAWTPQGYEQYF. DNA for the CDR3: TGTGCCTGGACCCCACAGGGATACGAGCAGTACTTC.